The source of this T cell receptor (beta chain) is a study of cytomegalovirus exposure and HLA in healthy donors. The study, taken as a whole, reports: Near-uniform donor sequencing depth was presumed by presence/absence analyses. HLA alleles showed associations with about 15,000 TCR beta sequences in a later analysis, at a 0.05 false discovery rate.

Trimming shortened V by 2 bases and J by 4 bases, and 5 bases separated the two germline ends. This CDR3 is 12 amino acids long. The germline CDR1 and CDR2 sequences are MNHNS and SASEGT. Use of 60 Vbeta and 13 Jbeta primers characterized the PCR. This table comes from immunoSEQ multiplex PCR, and its TCRdb copy is limited to in-frame clones, with some not included. The sample records some 130,000 clones, about 78% being singletons. Comment on this clone: Antigen: not known.

The material sequenced was PBMCs. The clonotype originates from a female donor in good health and CMV-seronegative. J is TRBJ1-1 and V is TRBV6-1; TRBD1 is a possible D gene (5 bases). In DNA form, the CDR3 reads TGTGCCAGCAGTGAACAGGGCACTGAAGCTTTCTTT. This sequence encodes CASSEQGTEAFF.